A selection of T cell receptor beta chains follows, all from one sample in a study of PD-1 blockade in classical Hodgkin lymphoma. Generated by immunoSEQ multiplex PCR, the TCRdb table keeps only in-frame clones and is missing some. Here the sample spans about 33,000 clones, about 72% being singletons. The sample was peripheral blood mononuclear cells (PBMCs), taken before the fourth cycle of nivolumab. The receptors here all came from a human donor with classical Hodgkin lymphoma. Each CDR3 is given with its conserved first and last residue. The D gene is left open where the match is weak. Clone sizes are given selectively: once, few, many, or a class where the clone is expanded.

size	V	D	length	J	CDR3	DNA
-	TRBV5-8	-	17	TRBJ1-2	CASSQDRSGTYRRGYTF	TGCGCCAGCAGCCAAGATCGTTCCGGGACATATCGAAGGGGCTACACCTTC
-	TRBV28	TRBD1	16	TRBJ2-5	CASSYPMGQGVETQYF	TGTGCCAGCAGTTATCCTATGGGACAGGGGGTGGAGACCCAGTACTTC
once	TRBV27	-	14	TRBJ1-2	CASSLSVSGYGYTF	TGTGCCAGCAGTTTATCGGTTTCTGGCTATGGCTACACCTTC
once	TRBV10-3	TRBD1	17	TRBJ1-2	CAISESATYRGGYGYTF	TGTGCCATCAGTGAGTCGGCGACCTACAGGGGGGGCTATGGCTACACCTTC
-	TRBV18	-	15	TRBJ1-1	CASSPTFGGDTEAFF	TGTGCCAGCTCACCAACCTTTGGGGGGGACACTGAAGCTTTCTTT
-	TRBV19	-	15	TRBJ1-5	CASSTAGGGNQPQHF	TGTGCCAGTAGTACCGCGGGGGGTGGCAATCAGCCCCAGCATTTT
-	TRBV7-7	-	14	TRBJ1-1	CASSPTTLDTEAFF	TGTGCTAGCAGCCCTACCACGTTGGACACTGAAGCTTTCTTT
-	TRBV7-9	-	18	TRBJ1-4	CASSQMRGALNTNEKLFF	TGTGCCAGCAGCCAAATGCGGGGGGCGCTTAACACTAATGAAAAACTGTTTTTT
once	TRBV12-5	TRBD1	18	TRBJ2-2	CASGSPGTGRVDTGELFF	TGTGCTAGTGGATCGCCCGGGACAGGGAGGGTGGACACCGGGGAGCTGTTTTTT
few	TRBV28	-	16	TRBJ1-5	CASSLLPGASNQPQHF	TGTGCCAGCAGTTTATTGCCAGGCGCCAGCAATCAGCCCCAGCATTTT
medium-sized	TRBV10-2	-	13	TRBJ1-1	CASGETENTEAFF	TGCGCCAGCGGGGAGACAGAGAACACTGAAGCTTTCTTT
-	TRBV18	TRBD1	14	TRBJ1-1	CASSPDRGLSQAFF	TGTGCCAGCTCACCAGACAGGGGCTTATCTCAAGCTTTCTTT
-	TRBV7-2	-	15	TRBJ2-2	CASSLGNTGAGELFF	TGTGCCAGCAGCTTAGGGAACACTGGGGCCGGGGAGCTGTTTTTT
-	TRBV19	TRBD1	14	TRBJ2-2	CASWTGATTGELFF	TGTGCCAGTTGGACAGGCGCGACGACCGGGGAGCTGTTTTTT
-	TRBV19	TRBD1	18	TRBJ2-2	CASSMRLLGTGGTGELFF	TGTGCCAGTAGTATGCGTCTACTTGGGACAGGGGGCACCGGGGAGCTGTTTTTT
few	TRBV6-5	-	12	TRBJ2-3	CASSYSAGGQYF	TGTGCCAGCAGTTACTCGGCGGGTGGGCAGTATTTT
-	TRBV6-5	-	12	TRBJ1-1	CASSYGLGEAFF	TGTGCCAGCAGTTATGGGCTGGGTGAAGCTTTCTTT
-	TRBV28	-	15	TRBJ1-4	CASGFGWTDGEKLFF	TGTGCCAGCGGGTTCGGATGGACAGATGGTGAAAAACTGTTTTTT
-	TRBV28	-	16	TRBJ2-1	CASSFPLEQAYNEQFF	TGTGCCAGCAGTTTCCCATTGGAGCAGGCCTACAATGAGCAGTTCTTC
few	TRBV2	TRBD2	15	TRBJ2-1	CASSGAGDGYNEQFF	TGTGCCAGCAGTGGAGCGGGGGATGGGTACAATGAGCAGTTCTTC
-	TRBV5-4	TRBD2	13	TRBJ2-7	CASSSWTSYEQYF	TGTGCCAGCAGCTCTTGGACTAGCTACGAGCAGTACTTC
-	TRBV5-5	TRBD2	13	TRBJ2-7	CASRRASGNEQYF	TGTGCCAGCAGGCGTGCTAGCGGGAACGAGCAGTACTTC
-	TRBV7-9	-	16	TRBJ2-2	CASSLQGGANTGELFF	TGTGCCAGCAGCCTGCAGGGGGGCGCGAACACCGGGGAGCTGTTTTTT
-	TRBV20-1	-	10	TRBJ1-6	CSARDFTLHF	TGCAGTGCTAGAGATTTCACCCTCCACTTT
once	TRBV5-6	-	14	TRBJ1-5	CASSYWGRVWAQHF	TGTGCCAGCAGCTATTGGGGCCGGGTCTGGGCCCAGCATTTT
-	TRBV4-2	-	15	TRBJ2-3	CASSQDRVSTDTQYF	TGTGCCAGCAGCCAAGACAGAGTTAGCACAGATACGCAGTATTTT
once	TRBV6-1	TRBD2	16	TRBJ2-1	CASSELRTSSYNEQFF	TGTGCCAGCAGTGAATTAAGGACTAGCAGCTACAATGAGCAGTTCTTC
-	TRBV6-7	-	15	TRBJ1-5	CASSYPLMSNQPQHF	TGTGCCAGCAGTTACCCGTTAATGAGCAATCAGCCCCAGCATTTT
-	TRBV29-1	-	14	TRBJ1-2	CSGGGTLANYGYTF	TGCAGCGGCGGGGGGACTTTAGCTAACTATGGCTACACCTTC
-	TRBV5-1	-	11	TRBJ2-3	CASTNTDTQYF	TGCGCCAGCACCAACACAGATACGCAGTATTTT
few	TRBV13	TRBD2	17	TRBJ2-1	CASSWTSRNALYNEQFF	TGTGCCAGCAGCTGGACTAGCCGAAACGCTTTGTACAATGAGCAGTTCTTC
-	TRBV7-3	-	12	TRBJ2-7	CASSWHAYEQYF	TGTGCCAGCAGCTGGCATGCCTACGAGCAGTACTTC
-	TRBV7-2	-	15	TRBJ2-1	CASSSLLDSYNEQFF	TGTGCCAGCAGCTCCCTCCTCGACAGCTACAATGAGCAGTTCTTC
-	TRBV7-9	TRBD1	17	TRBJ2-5	CASSPRDRIIVQETQYF	TGTGCCAGCAGCCCCCGGGACAGGATAATAGTTCAAGAGACCCAGTACTTC
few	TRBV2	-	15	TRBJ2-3	CASSETVLLTDTQYF	TGTGCCAGCAGTGAGACAGTTCTCTTGACAGATACGCAGTATTTT
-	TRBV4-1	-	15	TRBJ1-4	CASSHTRATNEKLFF	TGCGCCAGCAGCCATACGAGGGCAACTAATGAAAAACTGTTTTTT
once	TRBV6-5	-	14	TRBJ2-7	CASSYSMGSYEQYF	TGTGCCAGCAGTTACTCGATGGGATCCTACGAGCAGTACTTC
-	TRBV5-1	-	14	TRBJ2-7	CASSLGPVSYEQYF	TGCGCCAGCAGCTTGGGGCCGGTATCCTACGAGCAGTACTTC
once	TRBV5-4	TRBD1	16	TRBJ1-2	CASSFGDRDRGQGYTF	TGTGCCAGCAGCTTTGGGGACAGGGACAGGGGACAAGGCTACACCTTC
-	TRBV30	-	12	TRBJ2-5	CAWSADGETQYF	TGTGCCTGGAGTGCTGACGGGGAGACCCAGTACTTC
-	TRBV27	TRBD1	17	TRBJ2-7	CASSPLTGTGGIYEQYF	TGTGCCAGCAGTCCTCTTACCGGGACAGGGGGTATCTACGAGCAGTACTTC
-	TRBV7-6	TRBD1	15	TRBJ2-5	CASSYVTTGKETQYF	TGTGCCAGCAGCTATGTAACGACAGGGAAGGAGACCCAGTACTTC
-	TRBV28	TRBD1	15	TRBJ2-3	CASSVSGQGFATQYF	TGTGCCAGCAGTGTGTCGGGACAGGGGTTCGCTACGCAGTATTTT
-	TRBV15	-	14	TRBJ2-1	CATSRDETSVWEFF	TGTGCCACCAGCAGAGATGAGACATCGGTTTGGGAATTCTTC
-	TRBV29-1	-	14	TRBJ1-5	CSVTAAGVGQPQHF	TGCAGCGTTACGGCTGCAGGGGTTGGTCAGCCCCAGCATTTT
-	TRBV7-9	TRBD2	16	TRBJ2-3	CASSLGLAGTDYTQYF	TGTGCCAGCAGCTTAGGGCTAGCGGGGACCGATTATACGCAGTATTTT
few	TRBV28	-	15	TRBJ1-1	CASSLFDTSYTEAFF	TGTGCCAGCAGTTTATTTGATACCAGCTACACTGAAGCTTTCTTT
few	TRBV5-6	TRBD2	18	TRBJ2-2	CASSPPGLAGGGTGELFF	TGTGCCAGCAGCCCACCGGGACTAGCGGGCGGTGGGACCGGGGAGCTGTTTTTT
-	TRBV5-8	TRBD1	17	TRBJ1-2	CASSPNPGQGGHYGYTF	TGTGCCAGCAGCCCGAACCCGGGACAGGGAGGTCACTATGGCTACACCTTC
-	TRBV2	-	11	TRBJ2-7	CASSAGYEQYF	TGTGCCAGCAGTGCCGGCTACGAGCAGTACTTC
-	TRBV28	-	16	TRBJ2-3	CASSSELERYTDTQYF	TGTGCCAGCAGTTCAGAACTGGAGAGATACACAGATACGCAGTATTTT
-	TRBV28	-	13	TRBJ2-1	CASSFVFNNEQFF	TGTGCCAGCAGTTTCGTGTTTAACAATGAGCAGTTCTTC
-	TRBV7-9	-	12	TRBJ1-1	CASAAYTEEAFF	TGTGCCAGCGCCGCTTACACCGAAGAAGCTTTCTTT
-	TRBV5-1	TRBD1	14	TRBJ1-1	CASSFELLQGGAFF	TGCGCCAGCAGCTTCGAACTCCTACAGGGGGGAGCTTTCTTT
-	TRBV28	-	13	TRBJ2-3	CATGEVSTDTQYF	TGTGCCACGGGTGAGGTGAGCACAGATACGCAGTATTTT
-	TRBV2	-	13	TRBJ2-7	CASSVWQGNEQYF	TGTGCCAGCAGTGTTTGGCAGGGTAACGAGCAGTACTTC
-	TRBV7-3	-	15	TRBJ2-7	CASSLAPGPTYEQYF	TGTGCCAGCAGCTTAGCCCCGGGCCCTACCTACGAGCAGTACTTC
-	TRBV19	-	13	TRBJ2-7	CAVRPQGSHEQYF	TGTGCCGTGAGGCCACAGGGAAGCCACGAGCAGTACTTC
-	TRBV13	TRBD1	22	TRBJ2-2	CASSSTWTGGLVGRGNTGELFF	TGTGCCAGCAGCTCAACCTGGACAGGGGGCCTAGTTGGAAGGGGGAACACCGGGGAGCTGTTTTTT